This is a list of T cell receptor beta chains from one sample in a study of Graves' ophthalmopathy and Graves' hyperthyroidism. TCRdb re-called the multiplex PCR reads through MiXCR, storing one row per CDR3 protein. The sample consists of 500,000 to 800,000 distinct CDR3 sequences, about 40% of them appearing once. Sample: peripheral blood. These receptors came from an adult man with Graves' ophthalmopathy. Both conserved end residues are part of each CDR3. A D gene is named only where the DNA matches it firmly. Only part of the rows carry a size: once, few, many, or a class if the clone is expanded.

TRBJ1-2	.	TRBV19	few	CASSPHTF	TGTGCCAGTAGCCCTCACACCTTC
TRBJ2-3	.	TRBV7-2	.	CASSIASTDTQYF	TGTGCCAGCAGCATAGCAAGCACAGATACGCAGTATTTT
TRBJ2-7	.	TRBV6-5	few	CASSYSEGFYEQYF	TGTGCCAGCAGTTACTCGGAAGGTTTCTACGAGCAGTACTTC
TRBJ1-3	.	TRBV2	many	CASSLEGTNTIYF	TGTGCCAGCAGTTTGGAGGGGACAAACACCATATATTTT
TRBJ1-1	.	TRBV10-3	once	CAISGDGTEAFF	TGTGCCATCAGTGGGGACGGCACTGAAGCTTTCTTT
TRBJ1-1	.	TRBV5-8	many	CASSAGGVNTEAFF	TGTGCCAGCAGCGCGGGGGGAGTGAACACTGAAGCTTTCTTT
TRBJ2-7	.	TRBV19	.	CASSRDGLLDEQYF	TGTGCCAGTAGTCGGGACGGGCTCCTAGACGAGCAGTACTTC
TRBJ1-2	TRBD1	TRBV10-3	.	CASSPGQGLDYGYTF	TGTGCCAGCAGCCCGGGACAGGGGCTTGACTATGGCTACACCTTC
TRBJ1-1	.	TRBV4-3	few	CASSQRPGNTEAFF	TGCGCCAGCAGCCAAAGGCCCGGGAACACTGAAGCTTTCTTT
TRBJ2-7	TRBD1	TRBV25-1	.	CASSESGGLYEQYF	TGTGCCAGCAGTGAATCAGGGGGTCTCTACGAGCAGTACTTC
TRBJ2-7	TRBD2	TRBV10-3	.	CASSLLGGPYEQYF	TGTGCCAGCAGCTTGCTGGGAGGGCCTTACGAGCAGTACTTC
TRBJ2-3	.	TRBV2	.	CASSEVRVADTQYF	TGTGCCAGCAGTGAGGTCAGGGTAGCAGATACGCAGTATTTT
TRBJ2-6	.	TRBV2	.	CASSPLGVGVQSSGANVLTF	TGTGCCAGCAGTCCGCTAGGGGTGGGGGTGCAGAGCTCTGGGGCCAACGTCCTGACTTTC
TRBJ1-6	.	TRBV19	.	CASSRLAGAYANSPLHF	TGTGCCAGTAGTCGACTAGCGGGGGCCTACGCTAATTCACCCCTCCACTTT
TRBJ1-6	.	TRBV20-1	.	CSASSRVGNSPLHF	TGCAGTGCTAGCAGTCGCGTGGGCAATTCACCCCTCCACTTT
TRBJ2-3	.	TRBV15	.	CATSRVVGGDTQYF	TGTGCCACCAGCAGAGTGGTAGGGGGGGATACGCAGTATTTT
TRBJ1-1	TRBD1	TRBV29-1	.	CSVVAGQGDTEAFF	TGCAGCGTTGTTGCGGGACAGGGGGACACTGAAGCTTTCTTT
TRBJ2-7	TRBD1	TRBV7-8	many	CASSPGTGSGEQYF	TGTGCCAGCAGCCCCGGGACAGGGTCCGGGGAGCAGTACTTC
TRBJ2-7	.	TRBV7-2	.	CASSLGRGYGYEQYF	TGTGCCAGCAGCTTGGGTAGGGGCTATGGGTACGAGCAGTACTTC
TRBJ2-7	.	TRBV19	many	CASSIIRGEQYF	TGTGCCAGTAGTATCATCCGAGGCGAGCAGTACTTC
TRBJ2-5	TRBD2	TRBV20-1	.	CSASPGLAGPGAQYF	TGCAGTGCTAGCCCAGGGCTAGCGGGTCCGGGGGCCCAGTACTTC
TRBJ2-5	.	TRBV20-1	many	CSALHPQGMETQYF	TGCAGTGCCTTGCACCCACAGGGAATGGAGACCCAGTACTTC
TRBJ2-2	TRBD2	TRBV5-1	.	CASSLGLAGVDTGELFF	TGCGCCAGCAGCTTGGGACTAGCGGGAGTTGACACCGGGGAGCTGTTTTTT
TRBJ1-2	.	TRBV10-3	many	CAIRTTAGYTF	TGTGCCATCAGAACGACAGCTGGCTACACCTTC
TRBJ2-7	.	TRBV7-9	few	CASSLKGRYEQYF	TGTGCCAGCAGCTTGAAGGGGAGGTACGAGCAGTACTTC
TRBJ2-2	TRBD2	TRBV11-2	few	CASSPGTSGRIRTGELFF	TGTGCCAGCAGCCCCGGGACTAGCGGGAGAATCCGAACCGGGGAGCTGTTTTTT
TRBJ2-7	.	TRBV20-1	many	CSARWGSDEQYF	TGCAGTGCTAGGTGGGGGTCCGACGAGCAGTACTTC
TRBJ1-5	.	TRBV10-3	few	CASSYSWSNQPQHF	TGTGCCAGCAGTTACAGCTGGAGCAATCAGCCCCAGCATTTT
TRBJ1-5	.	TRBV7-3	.	CASSRSRGYEHF	TGTGCCAGCAGCCGATCCAGGGGCTACGAGCATTTT
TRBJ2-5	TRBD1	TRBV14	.	CASSNRDRVTGEQETQYF	TGTGCCAGCAGCAACAGGGACAGGGTAACCGGGGAACAAGAGACCCAGTACTTC
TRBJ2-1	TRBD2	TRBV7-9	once	CASSFIAGGSEQFF	TGTGCCAGCAGCTTCATAGCGGGAGGTAGTGAGCAGTTCTTC
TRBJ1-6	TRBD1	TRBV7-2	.	CASSSGDRYSPLHF	TGTGCCAGTTCTTCCGGGGACAGGTATTCACCCCTCCACTTT
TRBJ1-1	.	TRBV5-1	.	CASSSEGWNTEAFF	TGCGCCAGCAGCTCGGAGGGGTGGAACACTGAAGCTTTCTTT
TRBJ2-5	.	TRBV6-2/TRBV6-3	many	CASSEPYREETQYF	TGTGCCAGCAGTGAGCCTTACAGGGAAGAGACCCAGTACTTC
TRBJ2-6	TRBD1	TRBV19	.	CASSMGTASGANVLTF	TGTGCCAGTAGTATGGGGACAGCTTCTGGGGCCAACGTCCTGACTTTC
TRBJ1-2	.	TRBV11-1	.	CASSRAALYGYTF	TGTGCCAGCAGCAGGGCAGCCCTATATGGCTACACCTTC
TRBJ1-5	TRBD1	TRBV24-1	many	CATSDPGTGDQPQHF	TGTGCCACCAGTGACCCAGGGACAGGGGATCAGCCCCAGCATTTT
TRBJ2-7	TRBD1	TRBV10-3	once	CASSSPPGQVDSYEQYF	TGTGCCAGCAGTTCTCCCCCGGGACAGGTGGATTCCTACGAGCAGTACTTC
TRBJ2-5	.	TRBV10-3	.	CAIRTDSNQPQYF	TGTGCCATCAGAACAGATAGCAATCAGCCCCAGTACTTC
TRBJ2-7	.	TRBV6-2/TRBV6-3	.	CASTPGLHYEQYF	TGTGCCAGTACGCCGGGGCTGCACTACGAGCAGTACTTC